The source of this T cell receptor (beta chain) is a study of radiation and T cells in renal cell carcinoma. Study-wide results and limits: Baseline intratumoral clonotype presence is unknown without pretreatment biopsies. From baseline, blood top tumor clonotypes peaked at 2 weeks post-radiation.

Clones were sequenced by immunoSEQ multiplex PCR, and TCRdb holds only the in-frame ones, with some missing. The sample comprises 65,000 or so clones, 60% to 85% of which are singletons, and roughly 7.5% rests with the top ten. This CDR3 contains 14 residues. Germline V gene lookup returns CDR1 MNHNY and CDR2 SVGAGI (reference sequence). The V and J ends lost 4 bases and 2 bases, in that order; junction bases with no gene match: 4. This clone was picked up one time. The antigen is unknown. The time point is: blood 4 weeks post-SBRT, at nephrectomy. The treatment is: 15 Gy SBRT to primary tumor, nephrectomy 4 weeks later.

This chain links TRBV6-6 with TRBJ1-2, with 7 bases identical to TRBD1. The clonotype comes from a man in his sixties with renal cell carcinoma. Material: blood, obtained from a patient whose treatment included radiotherapy and nephrectomy. CDR3 DNA: TGTGCCAGCAGTTCAAACAGGGGAAACTATGGCTACACCTTC. As protein: CASSSNRGNYGYTF.